The present entry profiles one T cell receptor beta chain with its context. Its target is not known. The CDR3 has 16 amino acids. From germline, CDR1 is SNHLY and CDR2 FYNNEI. V trimming: 4 bases; J trimming: 5 bases; junction bases outside the gene matches: 12. The data were taken from a study of shared clonotypes between healthy human individuals. Study-wide findings and caveats: The authors expected sequencing depth to affect clonotype sharing among donors.

Generated by immunoSEQ multiplex PCR, the TCRdb table keeps only in-frame clones and is missing some. This sample has about 690,000 clones, with about nine tenths found just once. All donors were healthy HIV-negative adults lacking recent acute infections or vaccinations. The sequence derives from a young man in good health. Some clones in this sample may be carry-over from other donors' samples. The sequenced sample was memory CD8+ T cells from PBMCs. Subset here: CD45RO+ cells pooled with CCR7-negative TemRA cells. This chain links TRBV2 with TRBJ2-7; TRBD2 agrees at 9 bases. CDR3 sequence: CASSGRTSDNLDEQYF. Here the CDR3 DNA reads TGTGCCAGCAGTGGTAGGACTAGCGATAACCTTGACGAGCAGTACTTC.